The next 5 T cell receptor beta chains were all read from a single sample in a study of HIV-infected patients and healthy controls. TCRdb re-derived calls from the 5' RACE reads in MiXCR, one entry per CDR3 protein. The data contain 18,000 or so distinct CDR3 sequences, approximately 19% of them singletons. The material sequenced was CD8+ T cells from blood. The receptors were sampled from a human donor in good health.

This clonotype was picked up many times. V and J are TRBV27 and TRBJ2-7; tentatively, D is TRBD1 (6 bases). This CDR3 has 16 amino acids. The V gene's germline CDR1 is MNHEY and CDR2 SMNVEV (reference sequence). Trimming shortened V by 0 bases and J by 0 bases, and 12 bases separated the two germline ends. CDR3 in DNA: TGTGCCAGCAGTTTATCGGCCGGGACAAGCTCCTACGAGCAGTACTTC. This codes for CASSLSAGTSSYEQYF.

The chain is built from TRBV7-3 and TRBJ2-7; tentatively, D is TRBD1 (6 bases). CDR1 SGHTA and CDR2 FQGTGA come from the germline V gene. Between the trimmed V and J ends, which lost 2 bases and 3 bases, there was a span of 14 bases. The CDR3 length is 15 residues. The CDR3 nucleotides read TGTGCCAGCAGCTTATCAGGGGACCCCTTCTACGAGCAGTACTTC. Translating it yields CASSLSGDPFYEQYF.

This clonotype was picked up many times. The chain links TRBV2 to TRBJ1-1, with 9 bases that match TRBD1. Germline trimming cut 5 bases from V and 3 bases from J; bases unmatched to any gene: 7. Per germline, CDR1 SNHLY and CDR2 FYNNEI. The CDR3 runs to 15 residues. The CDR3 nucleotides read TGTGCCAGCAGTCGTCCCGGGACAGGGTACACTGAAGCTTTCTTT. It specifies CASSRPGTGYTEAFF.

This chain uses TRBV12-3 or TRBV12-4 with TRBJ2-7; 7 bases match TRBD2. The CDR3 loop spans 14 amino acids. Trimming at V came to 4 bases and at J to 0 bases, leaving 3 bases not matched to a gene. CDR3 amino acids: CASSSAGSSYEQYF. Written as DNA, the CDR3 is TGTGCCAGCAGTTCAGCGGGAAGCTCCTACGAGCAGTACTTC.

This clonotype was counted a few times. The chain uses TRBV7-9 and TRBJ1-2, with D possibly matching TRBD1 (6 bases). This CDR3 spans 14 amino acids. The germline gives CDR1 SEHNR, CDR2 FQNEAQ (reference sequence). The V gene lost 4 bases and the J gene lost 4 bases, with 13 bases spanning the gap. CDR3 coding DNA: TGTGCCAGCAGCTCCGGGGACATTTTCTATGGCTACACCTTC. It encodes CASSSGDIFYGYTF.